The rows below give T cell receptor beta chains drawn from one sample of a study of T cells in narcolepsy. The table came from immunoSEQ multiplex PCR; TCRdb's copy has only in-frame clones and leaves some out. The sample lists 25,000 to 35,000 clones; about 87% were seen once. The sample consisted of memory (CD45RA-) CD4+ T cells from blood. The source of these receptors is a human donor in good health. Each CDR3 is given with its conserved first and last residue. Fields, in order: D gene, clone size, V gene, J gene, CDR3 protein, CDR3 DNA. The D gene is left open where the match is weak. The listing skips clone size in some rows; elsewhere it reads once, few, many or a size class.

>TRBD2|.|TRBV7-9|TRBJ2-1
CASSRTSGSTLFF
TGTGCCAGCAGCCGGACTAGCGGATCCACCTTGTTCTTC
>.|.|TRBV9|TRBJ2-2
CASSVVGGIDTGELFF
TGTGCCAGCAGCGTAGTTGGGGGAATAGACACCGGGGAGCTGTTTTTT
>.|.|TRBV11-2|TRBJ1-4
CASSDGHSATNEKLFF
TGTGCCAGCAGCGACGGACACAGCGCAACTAATGAAAAACTGTTTTTT
>.|.|TRBV19|TRBJ1-2
CASSMSMSGYTF
TGTGCCAGTAGTATGTCGATGAGCGGCTACACCTTC
>.|.|TRBV7-8|TRBJ2-1
CASSPIISRDNEQFF
TGTGCCAGCAGCCCAATCATTTCCAGGGACAATGAGCAGTTCTTC
>.|.|TRBV30|TRBJ1-2
CAWAFRATNYGYTF
TGTGCCTGGGCCTTCCGGGCCACTAACTATGGCTACACCTTC
>TRBD2|.|TRBV19|TRBJ2-1
CASSIRGSGDNEQFF
TGTGCCAGTAGTATACGCGGGAGTGGGGACAATGAGCAGTTCTTC
>.|.|TRBV9|TRBJ2-1
CASTMGPAGNEQFF
TGTGCCAGCACCATGGGGCCGGCCGGCAATGAGCAGTTCTTC
>.|.|TRBV30|TRBJ1-1
CAWNHGGFGSTEAFF
TGTGCCTGGAATCATGGGGGGTTCGGGAGCACTGAAGCTTTCTTT
>TRBD1|.|TRBV10-2|TRBJ1-1
CASSEEPQGGTEAFF
TGCGCCAGCAGTGAGGAGCCACAGGGGGGCACTGAAGCTTTCTTT
>.|few|TRBV28|TRBJ2-1
CASSFLGAEQFF
TGTGCCAGCAGTTTTTTGGGAGCTGAGCAGTTCTTC
>.|.|TRBV25-1|TRBJ2-7
CASRAGDTKQYF
TGTGCCAGCAGGGCAGGTGATACGAAGCAGTACTTC
>.|.|TRBV29-1|TRBJ1-3
CSGWGGSGNTIYF
TGCAGCGGGTGGGGCGGATCTGGAAACACCATATATTTT
>.|.|TRBV19|TRBJ1-1
CASTTTENTEAFF
TGTGCCAGTACTACGACAGAGAACACTGAAGCTTTCTTT
>.|.|TRBV7-3|TRBJ2-1
CASSPHSSYNEQFF
TGTGCCAGCAGCCCCCACTCCTCCTACAATGAGCAGTTCTTC
>TRBD2|.|TRBV4-3|TRBJ2-2
CASSQARLAGNTGELFF
TGCGCCAGCAGCCAGGCTCGACTAGCGGGAAACACCGGGGAGCTGTTTTTT
>TRBD1|.|TRBV10-3|TRBJ2-6
CAISGDRLNNSGANVLTF
TGTGCCATCAGTGGGGACAGGCTTAATAACTCTGGGGCCAACGTCCTGACTTTC
>.|.|TRBV19|TRBJ2-3
CASSTTGPLPDTQYF
TGTGCCAGTAGTACGACGGGTCCCCTTCCAGATACGCAGTATTTT
>TRBD1|.|TRBV10-3|TRBJ2-7
CAISGTGYEQYF
TGTGCCATCAGTGGGACAGGCTACGAGCAGTACTTC
>.|few|TRBV9|TRBJ2-5
CASSVATRNSQETQYF
TGTGCCAGCAGCGTAGCTACCCGGAATTCCCAAGAGACCCAGTACTTC
>TRBD2|.|TRBV4-3|TRBJ2-1
CASSQEGLAGGHEQFF
TGCGCCAGCAGCCAAGAGGGTCTAGCGGGAGGCCATGAGCAGTTCTTC
>.|few|TRBV4-1|TRBJ1-6
CASSQVDMLPGNSPLHF
TGCGCCAGCAGCCAAGTGGATATGCTTCCAGGGAATTCACCCCTCCACTTT
>TRBD1|.|TRBV2|TRBJ2-7
CASRRDRVQDEQYF
TGTGCCAGCAGGCGGGACAGGGTGCAAGACGAGCAGTACTTC
>TRBD1|few|TRBV6-1|TRBJ2-3
CASSRDSLDTQYF
TGTGCCAGCAGCCGGGACAGTTTGGATACGCAGTATTTT
>.|.|TRBV6-1|TRBJ1-1
CASSSTAGGGEAFF
TGTGCCAGCAGTTCGACGGCAGGTGGGGGTGAAGCTTTCTTT
>.|few|TRBV7-3|TRBJ1-1
CASSSSATGEAFF
TGTGCCAGCAGCTCCTCCGCGACGGGTGAAGCTTTCTTT
>TRBD2|.|TRBV5-1|TRBJ2-1
CASSFGTSGRTYNEQFF
TGCGCCAGCAGCTTTGGGACTAGCGGGAGGACCTACAATGAGCAGTTCTTC
>TRBD1|.|TRBV29-1|TRBJ1-1
CSVGAGGTEAFF
TGCAGCGTTGGGGCAGGGGGCACTGAAGCTTTCTTT
>.|.|TRBV19|TRBJ2-1
CASSIHRVNNEQFF
TGTGCCAGTAGTATCCACAGGGTAAACAATGAGCAGTTCTTC
>.|.|TRBV5-6|TRBJ1-5
CASSLLNQPQHF
TGTGCCAGCAGCCTCTTGAATCAGCCCCAGCATTTT
>TRBD1|.|TRBV18|TRBJ2-7
CASSPGQSISYEQYF
TGTGCCAGCTCGCCGGGACAGTCAATCTCCTACGAGCAGTACTTC
>TRBD2|once|TRBV5-4|TRBJ2-7
CASSLASGGADNEQYF
TGTGCCAGCAGCTTGGCTAGCGGGGGGGCCGACAACGAGCAGTACTTC
>.|.|TRBV7-3|TRBJ2-3
CASSFGSSTDTQYF
TGTGCCAGCAGCTTTGGGAGTTCCACAGATACGCAGTATTTT
>.|.|TRBV6-5|TRBJ2-1
CASSYSSGTYNEQFF
TGTGCCAGCAGTTACTCAAGCGGGACATACAATGAGCAGTTCTTC
>.|.|TRBV27|TRBJ1-5
CASSVAYSNQPQHF
TGTGCCAGCAGTGTCGCATATAGCAATCAGCCCCAGCATTTT
>TRBD1|.|TRBV6-6|TRBJ1-6
CASKPTGGHSPLHF
TGTGCCAGCAAGCCGACAGGGGGACATTCACCCCTCCACTTT
>.|.|TRBV12-5|TRBJ2-7
CASGYPVKVFYEQYF
TGTGCTAGTGGGTACCCCGTGAAGGTGTTCTACGAGCAGTACTTC
>.|.|TRBV30|TRBJ1-5
CAWSPDSDSNQPQHF
TGTGCCTGGAGTCCTGACAGTGATAGCAATCAGCCCCAGCATTTT
>.|.|TRBV6-1|TRBJ2-7
CASSEAASSYEQYF
TGTGCCAGCAGTGAAGCCGCCAGCAGCTACGAGCAGTACTTC
>TRBD1|few|TRBV4-3|TRBJ2-7
CASSQARTGVGTPYEQYF
TGCGCCAGCAGCCAGGCCCGGACAGGGGTTGGTACCCCCTACGAGCAGTACTTC
>.|.|TRBV19|TRBJ2-2
CASNPSRQGTGELFF
TGTGCCAGTAACCCAAGCAGGCAGGGGACCGGGGAGCTGTTTTTT
>.|once|TRBV25-1|TRBJ1-4
CASSNTATNEKLFF
TGTGCCAGCAGCAACACCGCAACTAATGAAAAACTGTTTTTT
>TRBD1|.|TRBV30|TRBJ1-1
CAWSLWTGAIGSTEAFF
TGTGCCTGGAGTCTTTGGACAGGGGCCATAGGGAGCACTGAAGCTTTCTTT
>.|.|TRBV6-5|TRBJ1-1
CASREDLNTEAFF
TGTGCCAGCCGTGAAGACTTGAACACTGAAGCTTTCTTT
>TRBD1|.|TRBV19|TRBJ1-2
CASSSYSTGQRYGYTF
TGTGCCAGTAGTAGCTATTCGACAGGGCAGCGGTATGGCTACACCTTC
>TRBD1|.|TRBV29-1|TRBJ1-5
CSVALAGGSQPQHF
TGCAGCGTCGCCTTGGCAGGGGGTTCTCAGCCCCAGCATTTT
>TRBD1|.|TRBV25-1|TRBJ2-7
CASSPVNRGAYEQYF
TGTGCCAGCAGTCCTGTAAACAGGGGGGCCTACGAGCAGTACTTC
>.|.|TRBV5-1|TRBJ2-2
CASSRGQANTGELFF
TGCGCCAGCAGCCGGGGACAAGCGAACACCGGGGAGCTGTTTTTT
>.|few|TRBV27|TRBJ2-2
CASSLTRNTGELFF
TGTGCCAGCAGTTTAACCCGGAACACCGGGGAGCTGTTTTTT
>TRBD1|.|TRBV30|TRBJ1-2
CAWSERAGGSYGYTF
TGTGCCTGGTCAGAAAGGGCAGGGGGCAGCTATGGCTACACCTTC
>.|.|TRBV19|TRBJ2-4
CASRGAKNIQYF
TGTGCCAGTAGGGGGGCCAAAAACATTCAGTACTTC
>.|.|TRBV30|TRBJ1-3
CAWSVLGSGNTIYF
TGTGCCTGGAGTGTACTTGGGTCTGGAAACACCATATATTTT
>.|.|TRBV19|TRBJ2-7
CAARRTAYEQYF
TGTGCGGCCCGACGGACCGCCTACGAGCAGTACTTC
>.|.|TRBV19|TRBJ1-1
CASSIGQGNTEAFF
TGTGCCAGTAGTATAGGGCAGGGGAACACTGAAGCTTTCTTT
>.|.|TRBV7-8|TRBJ1-1
CASSFSLTEAFF
TGTGCCAGCAGCTTCAGCCTAACAGAAGCTTTCTTT